This T cell receptor (beta chain) derives from a study of T cell responses to AZD1222 COVID-19 vaccine. Overall study context: The analysis combined second doses at about 4 or about 12 weeks.

Study-level points and caveats: Spike was spanned by vaccine-associated CD4 TCRs, with dominance at 160-218 and 743-854. Females outnumbered males among donors, who were mostly white British; clonal diversity was possibly underestimated.

The CDR3 runs 17 residues. Trimming removed 3 bases from V and 4 bases from J; junction bases left unmatched: 5. Germline V gene lookup returns CDR1 SGDLS and CDR2 YYNGEE. Only in-frame clones appear in the TCRdb table, and some are missing; sequencing was by immunoSEQ multiplex PCR. The sample gives about 100,000 clones, over 90% of which show up once; about 1.8% is in the top ten. Comments on this clone: Its antigen is as yet unknown.

The sequenced sample was peripheral blood, obtained on day 0 of AZD1222 vaccination. The chain links TRBV9 to TRBJ2-6; 12 bases are a match to TRBD2. The TCR comes from an adult in good health. This CDR3 reads CASSETSGSAGANVLTF. CDR3 DNA: TGTGCCAGCAGCGAGACTAGCGGGAGTGCCGGGGCCAACGTCCTGACTTTC.